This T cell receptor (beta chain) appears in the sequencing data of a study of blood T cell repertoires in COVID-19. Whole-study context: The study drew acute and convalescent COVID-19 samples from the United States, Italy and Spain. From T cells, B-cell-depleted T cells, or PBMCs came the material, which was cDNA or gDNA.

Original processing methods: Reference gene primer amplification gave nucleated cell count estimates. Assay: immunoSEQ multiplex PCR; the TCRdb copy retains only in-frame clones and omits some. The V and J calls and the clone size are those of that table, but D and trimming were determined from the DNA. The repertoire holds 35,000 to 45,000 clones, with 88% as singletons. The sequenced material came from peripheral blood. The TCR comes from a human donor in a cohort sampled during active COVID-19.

The CDR3 DNA reads as TGTGCCAGCAGCTTAGAGGCAGGGGTGAACACTGAAGCTTTCTTT. It yields the protein CASSLEAGVNTEAFF. The chain uses TRBV11-3 and TRBJ1-1; maybe TRBD1 (6 bases). CDR1 is SGHNT and CDR2 is YENEEA in the germline V gene. This CDR3 region has 15 residues. V gave up 0 bases and J gave up 0 bases, with 8 bases separating them.